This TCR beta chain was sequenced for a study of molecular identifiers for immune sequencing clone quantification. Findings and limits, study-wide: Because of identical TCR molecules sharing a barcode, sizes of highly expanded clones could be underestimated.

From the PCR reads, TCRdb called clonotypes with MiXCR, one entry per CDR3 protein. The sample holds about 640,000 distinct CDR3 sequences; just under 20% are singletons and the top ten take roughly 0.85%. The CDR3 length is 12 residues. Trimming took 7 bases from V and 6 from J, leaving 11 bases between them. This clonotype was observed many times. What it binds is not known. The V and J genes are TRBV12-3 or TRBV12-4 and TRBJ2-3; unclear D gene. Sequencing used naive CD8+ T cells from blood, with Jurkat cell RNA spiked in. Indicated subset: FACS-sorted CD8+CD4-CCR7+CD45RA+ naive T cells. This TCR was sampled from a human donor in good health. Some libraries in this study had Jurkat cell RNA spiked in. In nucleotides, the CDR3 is TGTGCCAGCACCCTTTGGTCCGATACGCAGTATTTT. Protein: CASTLWSDTQYF.